This T cell receptor beta chain comes out of a study of CD8 T cells in ankylosing spondylitis. Preparation of TCR beta libraries was done by quantitative 5'-RACE with molecular barcodes. TCRdb re-called the 5' RACE reads with MiXCR, one entry per CDR3 protein. The sample comprises a few hundred thousand distinct CDR3 sequences, approximately 12% of which are singletons, and less than 8% rests with the top ten. Germline-derived CDR1 and CDR2 are DFQATT and SNEGSKA (reference sequence). The CDR3 covers 13 residues. V was trimmed by 6 bases and J by 4 bases, leaving 15 bases between them. General study points: Researchers reportedly found disease-linked clones significantly enriched in matched ankylosing spondylitis synovial fluid. A motif in TCR beta, a set of eight or nine highly homologous variants, appeared characteristic of ankylosing spondylitis blood.

Only a few counts were recorded for this clonotype. Its antigen is not known. J is TRBJ2-5 and V is TRBV20-1, with no clear D. Sequencing was done on a sample of blood, either unsorted or a sorted T cell fraction (not recorded which). The receptor comes from a male donor with ankylosing spondylitis or in good health (not recorded which). The CDR3 bases are TGCAGTGCCCCTCCCCTGGCGTTAGAGACCCAGTACTTC. Amino acid sequence: CSAPPLALETQYF.